A selection of T cell receptor beta chains follows, all from one sample in a study of human T cells and chemical hapten exposure. TCRdb reprocessed the RACE reads via MiXCR and lists one record per CDR3 protein. Of more than 75,000 distinct CDR3 sequences listed, about 9% are singletons. The sequencing sample was made of whole blood. Source of these receptors: a male donor in good health. Some clones in this sample may be carry-over from other donors' samples. CDR3s include the opening cysteine and the closing phenylalanine or tryptophan. A D gene is named only where the DNA matches it firmly. Expanded clones are given a class, and other clones once, few, many or no size at all.

clone_size d_call j_call v_call cdr3_nt cdr3_aa
many NA TRBJ2-7 TRBV7-8 TGTGCCAGCAGCCCCCCGGGACGTCCCTCTAGGGAGCAGTACTTC CASSPPGRPSREQYF
NA TRBD2 TRBJ2-2 TRBV7-9 TGTGCCAGCAGCTTAGGCGCAGGTCCAGCCCCCCGAAAGAAGCGGGAGAAATTCGGGGAGCTGTTTTTT CASSLGAGPAPRKKREKFGELFF
many TRBD2 TRBJ2-3 TRBV30 TGTGCCTGGACACCGGGACTAGCCGAAGATACGCAGTATTTT CAWTPGLAEDTQYF
NA NA TRBJ1-2 TRBV7-9 TGTGCCAGCACCCAACAGGGTGCAAACTATGGCTACACCTTC CASTQQGANYGYTF
NA NA TRBJ1-1 TRBV2 TGTGCCAGCAACCCCCCAGGGACGAACACTGAAGCTTTCTTT CASNPPGTNTEAFF
NA NA TRBJ1-5 TRBV5-5 TGTGCCAGCAGCTTGGGGTTCAATCAGCCCCAGCATTTT CASSLGFNQPQHF
few TRBD2 TRBJ2-5 TRBV29-1 TGCAGCGCTATGAGGGGCCTAGCGGAGATGCGGGAGACCCAGTACTTC CSAMRGLAEMRETQYF
many NA TRBJ1-5 TRBV2 TGTGCCAGCAGTTCGCAACAGCCCCGTCAGGGGAGGCCCCAGCATTTT CASSSQQPRQGRPQHF
few TRBD1 TRBJ1-1 TRBV5-4 TGTGCCAGCAGCAGTGGCGACAGGGGGTACACTGAAGCTTTCTTT CASSSGDRGYTEAFF
few NA TRBJ1-2 TRBV25-1 TGTGCCAGCAGTGAATTCATCGCCCCAGGGGCTGGCTACACCTTC CASSEFIAPGAGYTF
NA TRBD1 TRBJ2-5 TRBV5-4 TGTGCCAGCAGCTTGGGACTCGACAGGGGGCTAGAGACCCAGTACTTC CASSLGLDRGLETQYF
many TRBD1 TRBJ1-5 TRBV6-2/TRBV6-3 TGTGCCAGCAGTTACTCGGGACAGGCTTTCCCTCAGCCCCAGCATTTT CASSYSGQAFPQPQHF
NA NA TRBJ2-5 TRBV3-1 TGTGCCAGCAGCCAAGTGGGAGGCGAGACCCAGTACTTC CASSQVGGETQYF
NA NA TRBJ2-3 TRBV7-2 TGTGCCAGCAGCTGGGTGGCCATGAGCACAGATACGCAGTATTTT CASSWVAMSTDTQYF
NA NA TRBJ2-5 TRBV6-5 TGTGCCAGCAGTTACGGGACGGGAAAGCTTGTGGAGACCCAGTACTTC CASSYGTGKLVETQYF
NA TRBD2 TRBJ2-2 TRBV5-4 TGTGCCATCCCTGCCCTAGCTAGCGGGACCGGGGAGCTGTTTTTT CAIPALASGTGELFF
NA NA TRBJ1-1 TRBV6-2/TRBV6-3 TGTGCCAGCAGTTACGCCACAGATATGAACACTGAAGCTTTCTTT CASSYATDMNTEAFF
NA TRBD1 TRBJ1-5 TRBV20-1 TGCAGTGCCTTTACAGGGGGCTTTGGCGATCAGCCCCAGCATTTT CSAFTGGFGDQPQHF
few NA TRBJ1-2 TRBV6-6 TGTGCCAGCAGTCTTGGGGGCCGGGAACAGGTCCTTTTTGCTAGGAATGGCTACACCTTC CASSLGGREQVLFARNGYTF
few TRBD2 TRBJ2-7 TRBV27 TGTGCCAGCGGAACGGGACTAGCGGGAGTTAAGGGCTCCTACGAGCAGTACTTC CASGTGLAGVKGSYEQYF
NA TRBD1 TRBJ2-7 TRBV24-1 TGTGCCACCAGTGATCCGAGACAGGGGAACCCCCGGGAGCAGTACTTC CATSDPRQGNPREQYF
many TRBD1 TRBJ1-5 TRBV9 TGTGCCAGCAGCGTTACAGGGGACAATCAGCCCCAGCATTTT CASSVTGDNQPQHF
few NA TRBJ2-7 TRBV3-1 TGTGCCAGCAGCCAAAAAGGGTCCTCCTACGAGCAGTACTTC CASSQKGSSYEQYF
NA NA TRBJ2-7 TRBV12-3/TRBV12-4 TGTGCCAGCAGACTACCCCCCAGGGAGGAGCAGTACTTC CASRLPPREEQYF
few NA TRBJ2-3 TRBV18 TGTGCCAGCTCACCATCACAGGGTCGAGTACCCACAGATACGCAGTATTTT CASSPSQGRVPTDTQYF
few NA TRBJ2-3 TRBV7-2 TGTGCCAGCAGGGAGCGGAGCACAGATACGCAGTATTTT CASRERSTDTQYF
few TRBD1 TRBJ2-1 TRBV11-2 TGTGCCAGCAGCCCCGGGACAGGGAGTCCCAATGAGCAGTTCTTC CASSPGTGSPNEQFF
many NA TRBJ1-6 TRBV25-1 TGTGCCAGCAGTGAACAGGATAATTCACCCCTCCACTTT CASSEQDNSPLHF
NA NA TRBJ1-2 TRBV29-1 TGCAGCGTTGACGACCAGGTTAACTATGGCTACACCTTC CSVDDQVNYGYTF
many NA TRBJ1-3 TRBV2 TGTGCCAGCAGTGTTTACCGGGACTCCGGTGGAAACACCATATATTTT CASSVYRDSGGNTIYF
NA TRBD2 TRBJ2-7 TRBV4-3 TGCGCCAGCAGCCAAGGGGCTAGCGGGGGGTACGAGCAGTACTTC CASSQGASGGYEQYF
few NA TRBJ1-1 TRBV5-5 TGTGCCAGCAGCTTGGGACGTGAAGCTTTCTTT CASSLGREAFF
few NA TRBJ2-3 TRBV5-5 TGTGCCAGCAGCTTGGAGGCCAGGCGGACAGATACGCAGTATTTT CASSLEARRTDTQYF
NA NA TRBJ2-2 TRBV7-2 TGTGCCAGCAGCTTAAGGGACATACGAACCGGGGAGCTGTTTTTT CASSLRDIRTGELFF
NA NA TRBJ2-1 TRBV11-2 TGTGCCAGCAGCTTAGACCCGAGGGACTACAATGAGCAGTTCTTC CASSLDPRDYNEQFF
many NA TRBJ2-1 TRBV19 TGTGCCAGTATCCCCCGGGGCGAGAATGAGCAGTTCTTC CASIPRGENEQFF
few NA TRBJ2-5 TRBV5-1 TGCGCCAGCAACTGGGGAAACCAAGAGACCCAGTACTTC CASNWGNQETQYF